This is a list of T cell receptor beta chains from one sample in a study of T-cell memory formation after mild COVID-19. MiXCR, run by TCRdb on the 5' RACE reads, gives a single entry per CDR3 protein. Here the sample spans 250,000 to 300,000 distinct CDR3 sequences, around 15% being singletons. The material sequenced was PBMCs or a T cell subset sorted from them (not recorded which). These receptors all stem from a man in his late teens or twenties who had mild COVID-19 (a few samples of this study predate the infection). Cell type and time point are not known. The CDR3 runs from the conserved cysteine through the conserved F or W. The order of the fields is D gene, V gene, J gene, clone size, CDR3 DNA, CDR3 protein. D genes are given only for firm matches. The listing skips clone size in some rows; elsewhere it reads once, few, many or a size class.

.	TRBV12-3/TRBV12-4	TRBJ1-1	few	TGTGCAAGCGCGGTGGGCACTGAAGCTTTCTTT	CASAVGTEAFF
TRBD1	TRBV12-3/TRBV12-4	TRBJ2-5	few	TGTGCCAGCAGGACAGGGGGGCTCGAGGAGACCCAGTACTTC	CASRTGGLEETQYF
.	TRBV6-1	TRBJ1-5	.	TGTGCCAGCAGTGAAGCATTGCCGACCCCATGGCAGCCCCAGCATTTT	CASSEALPTPWQPQHF
TRBD1	TRBV29-1	TRBJ1-2	few	TGCAGCGTGCAGACAGGGTATTCCAACTATGGCTACACCTTC	CSVQTGYSNYGYTF
TRBD1	TRBV7-2	TRBJ2-3	few	TGTGCCAGCAGCTTAGCCGGCAGGGGGCCAGATACGCAGTATTTT	CASSLAGRGPDTQYF
.	TRBV12-3/TRBV12-4	TRBJ2-1	.	TGTGCCAGCAGTTTTCGGTTGACGGGGGCGAACAATGAGCAGTTCTTC	CASSFRLTGANNEQFF
TRBD1	TRBV7-2	TRBJ2-7	.	TGTGCCAGCAGCTTTAGACAACCGGGACAGGGATCCTACGAGCAGTACTTC	CASSFRQPGQGSYEQYF
TRBD2	TRBV20-1	TRBJ2-1	many	TGCAGTGCTAGAGAGGCTAGCGGCAGCTCCTACAATGAGCAGTTCTTC	CSAREASGSSYNEQFF
.	TRBV11-2	TRBJ1-4	few	TGTGCCAGCAGCTTTGAGTCAGGGGTGACTAATGAAAAACTGTTTTTT	CASSFESGVTNEKLFF
.	TRBV7-2	TRBJ1-4	.	TGTGCCAGCAGCTCCGAGCCGACCGGGACAAGCCTCTGTGAAAATGAAAAACTGTTTTTT	CASSSEPTGTSLCENEKLFF
.	TRBV20-1	TRBJ1-1	.	TGCAGTGCTAGGGAGAGCAAGGGGAACACTGAAGCTTTCTTT	CSARESKGNTEAFF
.	TRBV30	TRBJ2-5	few	TGTGCCTGGAGTGTGGGTGGCCCCTCAGAGACCCAGTACTTC	CAWSVGGPSETQYF
.	TRBV6-2/TRBV6-3	TRBJ2-7	few	TGTGCCAGCAGTTACAGGACATTCGAGCAGTACTTC	CASSYRTFEQYF
.	TRBV30	TRBJ2-3	.	TGTGCCTGGAGCCCTCCGAAAATGGGCACAGATACGCAGTATTTT	CAWSPPKMGTDTQYF
TRBD1	TRBV5-4	TRBJ2-3	few	TGTGCCAGCAGCCCATACAGGGGGCCCACAGATACGCAGTATTTT	CASSPYRGPTDTQYF
TRBD2	TRBV20-1	TRBJ2-1	once	TGCAGTGTGATATGGGGGGGGTCCTACAATGAGCAGTTCTTC	CSVIWGGSYNEQFF
.	TRBV12-3/TRBV12-4	TRBJ1-3	.	TGTGCCAGCAGTTTGGTGGGCACTGGAAACACCATATATTTT	CASSLVGTGNTIYF
.	TRBV19	TRBJ2-1	.	TGTGCCTCATCGGGTCCCAGCTCCTACAATGAGCAGTTCTTC	CASSGPSSYNEQFF
.	TRBV11-2	TRBJ1-2	.	TGTGCCAGCAGAAGATCAGGGGTGAACTATGGCTACACCTTC	CASRRSGVNYGYTF
.	TRBV5-1	TRBJ1-2	.	TGCGCCAGAAGCTTCTCGGGACCTGGCTACACCTTC	CARSFSGPGYTF
TRBD1	TRBV4-2	TRBJ1-1	.	TGTGCCAGCAGCCAAACTAGGGGACAGGTGGGGGCCATTGTCACTGAAGCTTTCTTT	CASSQTRGQVGAIVTEAFF
.	TRBV7-6	TRBJ2-3	few	TGTGCCAGCAGCCTGCAGGGAAATACGCAGTATTTT	CASSLQGNTQYF
.	TRBV7-2	TRBJ1-1	few	TGTGCCAGCAGCTTACGCTCCGGCTCCGAAGCTTTCTTT	CASSLRSGSEAFF
TRBD1	TRBV5-8	TRBJ1-2	.	TGTGCCAGCAGCCTCCCCCCGGGAACAGGGGGACGAGGGGGCTACACCTTC	CASSLPPGTGGRGGYTF
TRBD2	TRBV7-2	TRBJ2-1	few	TGTGCCAGCAGCTTTCGAGCGGGGGGGCCCCATGAGCAGTTCTTC	CASSFRAGGPHEQFF
.	TRBV18	TRBJ2-5	.	TGTGCCAGCTCACCAACGGTGGGCCTGGGGTACCAAGAGACCCAGTACTTC	CASSPTVGLGYQETQYF